This TCR beta chain stems from a study of CD8 T cells in ankylosing spondylitis. The table lists this clonotype with a few counts. Unmatched junction bases numbered 8, after V lost 5 bases and J lost 7 bases. CDR1 is SGHTA, CDR2 FQGNSA, per germline. This CDR3 has 14 amino acids. TCRdb re-called the 5' RACE reads through MiXCR, storing one row per CDR3 protein. The sample records around 150,000 distinct CDR3 sequences, approximately 20% being singletons. The material sequenced was blood, either unsorted or a sorted T cell fraction (not recorded which). The chain uses TRBV7-2 and TRBJ2-1; 7 bases are a match to TRBD2. The TCR originated in a male donor with ankylosing spondylitis or in good health (not recorded which). The CDR3 region has the DNA TGTGCCAGCAGCCCCAGCGGGACTCGAAATGAGCAGTTCTTC. Its translation: CASSPSGTRNEQFF.